Listed below are T cell receptor beta chains from one sample, sequenced in a study of T cells in Graves' hyperthyroidism and ophthalmopathy. TCRdb reprocessed the multiplex PCR reads via MiXCR and lists one record per CDR3 protein. The data show 550,000 to 800,000 distinct CDR3 sequences, roughly 17% seen once. Sequencing was carried out using blood. The receptors here all came from a man between 45 and 60 years old with Graves' hyperthyroidism. CDR3s include the opening cysteine and the closing phenylalanine or tryptophan. Fields, in order: CDR3 protein, CDR3 length, J gene, clone size, V gene. The size entry is marked missing in some rows and otherwise reads once, few, many or a size class.

CDR3 protein: CASSTVSEAFF
CDR3 length: 11
J gene: TRBJ1-1
clone size: many
V gene: TRBV5-1

CDR3 protein: CASSRRGLGTDTQYF
CDR3 length: 15
J gene: TRBJ2-3
clone size: few
V gene: TRBV7-2

CDR3 protein: CASSQIGRTNTEAFF
CDR3 length: 15
J gene: TRBJ1-1
clone size: many
V gene: TRBV12-3/TRBV12-4

CDR3 protein: CASSWDRIFGTEAFF
CDR3 length: 15
J gene: TRBJ1-1
clone size: many
V gene: TRBV6-1

CDR3 protein: CASRGRGLGNEQFF
CDR3 length: 14
J gene: TRBJ2-1
clone size: few
V gene: TRBV5-6

CDR3 protein: CASSQPTGLAGTQETQYF
CDR3 length: 18
J gene: TRBJ2-5
clone size: .
V gene: TRBV11-2

CDR3 protein: CASRLTRTNTEAFF
CDR3 length: 14
J gene: TRBJ1-1
clone size: .
V gene: TRBV2

CDR3 protein: CASSPKGAYEQYF
CDR3 length: 13
J gene: TRBJ2-7
clone size: .
V gene: TRBV7-2

CDR3 protein: CAWSWGRGSNQPQHF
CDR3 length: 15
J gene: TRBJ1-5
clone size: few
V gene: TRBV30

CDR3 protein: CASISTGRYNEQFF
CDR3 length: 14
J gene: TRBJ2-1
clone size: many
V gene: TRBV2

CDR3 protein: CASSLRGEEQFF
CDR3 length: 12
J gene: TRBJ2-1
clone size: many
V gene: TRBV18

CDR3 protein: CASSEGPTGELFF
CDR3 length: 13
J gene: TRBJ2-2
clone size: few
V gene: TRBV2

CDR3 protein: CASSLGRGVEKLFF
CDR3 length: 14
J gene: TRBJ1-4
clone size: few
V gene: TRBV5-1

CDR3 protein: CASRVTRTAYEQYF
CDR3 length: 14
J gene: TRBJ2-7
clone size: .
V gene: TRBV2

CDR3 protein: CASSGYRDTQYF
CDR3 length: 12
J gene: TRBJ2-3
clone size: many
V gene: TRBV2

CDR3 protein: CASSLATSGFYNKQFF
CDR3 length: 16
J gene: TRBJ2-1
clone size: .
V gene: TRBV13

CDR3 protein: CSVKGQGTTAGTGELFF
CDR3 length: 17
J gene: TRBJ2-2
clone size: .
V gene: TRBV20-1

CDR3 protein: CASSLTGGMNTEAFF
CDR3 length: 15
J gene: TRBJ1-1
clone size: many
V gene: TRBV2

CDR3 protein: CASSLGGQGAYEQYF
CDR3 length: 15
J gene: TRBJ2-7
clone size: many
V gene: TRBV5-1

CDR3 protein: CASSLAALSTDTQYF
CDR3 length: 15
J gene: TRBJ2-3
clone size: many
V gene: TRBV7-2